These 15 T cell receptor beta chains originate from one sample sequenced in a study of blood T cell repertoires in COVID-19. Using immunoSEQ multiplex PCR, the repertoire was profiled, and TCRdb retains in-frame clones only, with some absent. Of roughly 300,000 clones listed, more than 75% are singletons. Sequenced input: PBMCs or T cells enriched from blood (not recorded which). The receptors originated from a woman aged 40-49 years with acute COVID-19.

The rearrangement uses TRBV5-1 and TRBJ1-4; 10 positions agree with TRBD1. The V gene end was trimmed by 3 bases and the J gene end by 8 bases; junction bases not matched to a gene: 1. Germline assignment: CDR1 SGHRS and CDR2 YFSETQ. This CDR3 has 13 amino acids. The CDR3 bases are TGCGCCAGCAGCTCGACAGGGGGCGAAAAACTGTTTTTT. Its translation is CASSSTGGEKLFF. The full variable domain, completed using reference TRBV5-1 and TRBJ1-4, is KAGVTQTPRYLIKTRGQQVTLSCSPISGHRSVSWYQQTPGQGLQFLFEYFSETQRNKGNFPGRFSGRQFSNSRSEMNVSTLELGDSALYLCASSSTGGEKLFFGSGTQLSVL.

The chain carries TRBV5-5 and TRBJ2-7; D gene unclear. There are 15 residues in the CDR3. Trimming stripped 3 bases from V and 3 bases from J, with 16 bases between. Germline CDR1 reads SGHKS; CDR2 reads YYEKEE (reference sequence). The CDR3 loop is CASSYHPGLGYEQYF. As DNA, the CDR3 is TGTGCCAGCAGCTACCATCCAGGCCTGGGCTACGAGCAGTACTTC.

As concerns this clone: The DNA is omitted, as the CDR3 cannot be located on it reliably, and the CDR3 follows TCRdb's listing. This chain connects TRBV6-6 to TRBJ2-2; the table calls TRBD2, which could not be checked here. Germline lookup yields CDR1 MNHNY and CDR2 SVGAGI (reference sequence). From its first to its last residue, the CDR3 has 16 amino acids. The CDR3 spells CASSTSRGGSTGELFF.

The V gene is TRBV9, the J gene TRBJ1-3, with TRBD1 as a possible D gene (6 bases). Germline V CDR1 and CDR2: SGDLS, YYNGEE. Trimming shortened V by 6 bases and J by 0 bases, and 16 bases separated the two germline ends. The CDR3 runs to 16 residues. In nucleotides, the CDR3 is TGTGCCAGCACTCTAGGGGGACGGCTCTCTGGAAACACCATATATTTT. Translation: CASTLGGRLSGNTIYF.

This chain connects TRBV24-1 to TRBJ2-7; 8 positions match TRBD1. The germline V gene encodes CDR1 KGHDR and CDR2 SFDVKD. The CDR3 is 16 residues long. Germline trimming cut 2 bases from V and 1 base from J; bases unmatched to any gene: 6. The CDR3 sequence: CATSDSGGGRSYEQYF. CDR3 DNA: TGTGCCACCAGTGATTCAGGGGGCGGTAGGTCCTACGAGCAGTACTTC.

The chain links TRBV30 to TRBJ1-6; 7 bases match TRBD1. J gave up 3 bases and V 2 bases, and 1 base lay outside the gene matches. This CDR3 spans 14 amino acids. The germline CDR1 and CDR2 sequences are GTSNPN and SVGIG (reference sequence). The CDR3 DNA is TGTGCCTGGAGTAGGACAGGCTATAATTCACCCCTCCACTTT. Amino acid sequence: CAWSRTGYNSPLHF.

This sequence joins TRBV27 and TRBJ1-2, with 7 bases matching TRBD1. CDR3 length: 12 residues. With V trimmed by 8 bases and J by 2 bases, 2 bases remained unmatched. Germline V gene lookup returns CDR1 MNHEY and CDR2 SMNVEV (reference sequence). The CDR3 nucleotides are TGTGCCAGCCGAGGGGGCAACTATGGCTACACCTTC. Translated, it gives CASRGGNYGYTF.

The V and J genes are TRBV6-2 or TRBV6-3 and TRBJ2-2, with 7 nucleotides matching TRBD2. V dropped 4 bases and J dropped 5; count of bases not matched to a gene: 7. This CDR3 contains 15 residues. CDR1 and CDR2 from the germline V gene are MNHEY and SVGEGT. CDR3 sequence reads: CASSSAGRGTGELFF. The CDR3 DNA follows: TGTGCCAGCAGTTCAGCGGGAAGGGGTACCGGGGAGCTGTTTTTT.

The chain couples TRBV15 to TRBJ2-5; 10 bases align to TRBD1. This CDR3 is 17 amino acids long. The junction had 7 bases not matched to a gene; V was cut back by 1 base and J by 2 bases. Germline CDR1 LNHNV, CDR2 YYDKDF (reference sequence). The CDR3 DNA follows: TGTGCCACCAGCAGAGGAGGGGGACAGGGGCGTCAAGAGACCCAGTACTTC. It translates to CATSRGGGQGRQETQYF.

The CDR3 DNA follows: TGTGCCAGCAGCCCCGACAGCGGGGAGCTGTTTTTT. Translating gives CASSPDSGELFF. The chain combines TRBV3-1 (or the pseudogene TRBV3-2) with TRBJ2-2, with D possibly matching TRBD1 (5 bases). The V and J ends lost 4 bases and 7 bases respectively, with 7 bases between them. Germline CDR1 and CDR2: LGHDT and YNNKEL (reference sequence). The CDR3 has 12 residues.

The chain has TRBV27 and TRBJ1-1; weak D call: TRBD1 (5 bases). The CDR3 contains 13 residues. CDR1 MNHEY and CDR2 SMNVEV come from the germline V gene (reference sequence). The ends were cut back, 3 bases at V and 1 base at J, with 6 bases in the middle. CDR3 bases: TGTGCCAGCAGTTTCACAGGGAACACTGAAGCTTTCTTT. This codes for CASSFTGNTEAFF.

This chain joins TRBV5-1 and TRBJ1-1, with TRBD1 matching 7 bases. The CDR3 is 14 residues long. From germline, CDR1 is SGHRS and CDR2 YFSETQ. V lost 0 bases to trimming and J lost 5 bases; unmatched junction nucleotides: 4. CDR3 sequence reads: CASSLGGGRTEAFF. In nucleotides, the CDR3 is TGCGCCAGCAGCTTGGGAGGGGGCCGGACTGAAGCTTTCTTT.

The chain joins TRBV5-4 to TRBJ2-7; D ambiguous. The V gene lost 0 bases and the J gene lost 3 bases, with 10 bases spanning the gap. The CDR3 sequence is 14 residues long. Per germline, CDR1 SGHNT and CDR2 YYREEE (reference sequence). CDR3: CASSLEPSVYEQYF. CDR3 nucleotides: TGTGCCAGCAGCTTGGAACCTAGTGTCTACGAGCAGTACTTC.

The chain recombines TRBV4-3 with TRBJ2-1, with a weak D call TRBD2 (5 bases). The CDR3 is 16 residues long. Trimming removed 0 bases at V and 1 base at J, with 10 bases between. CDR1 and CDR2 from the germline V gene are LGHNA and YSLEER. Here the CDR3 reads CASSQDEGVSYNEQFF. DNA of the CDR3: TGCGCCAGCAGCCAAGATGAGGGAGTTTCCTACAATGAGCAGTTCTTC.

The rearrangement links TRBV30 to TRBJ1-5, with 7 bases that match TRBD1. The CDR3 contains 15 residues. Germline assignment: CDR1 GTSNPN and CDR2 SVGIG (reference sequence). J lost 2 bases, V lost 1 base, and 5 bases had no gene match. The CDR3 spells CAWSGQGVGNQPQHF. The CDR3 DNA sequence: TGTGCCTGGAGTGGGCAGGGGGTTGGCAATCAGCCCCAGCATTTT.